Shown below are 20 T cell receptor beta chains from a single sample sequenced in a study of T cells in Graves' hyperthyroidism and ophthalmopathy. Regions amplified from RNA transcripts were the TCR beta CDR3 regions. The TCR CDR3 was amplified in a first-round RT-PCR using the HTBI primer set. TCRdb ran MiXCR on the multiplex PCR reads and lists one entry per CDR3 protein. The top ten hold 45% to 55% of the sample, which has roughly 500,000 distinct CDR3 sequences, approximately 22% seen once. The specimen was blood. The receptors were gathered from a woman in her 70s with Graves' ophthalmopathy.

This clonotype occurred a few times. The chain links TRBV10-3 to TRBJ1-5; D is ambiguous. V lost 2 bases, J lost 3 bases, and 2 bases lay in between. The CDR3 extends over 12 amino acids. Germline V gives CDR1 ENHRY, CDR2 SYGVKD. The chain's CDR3 is CAISENNQPQHF. CDR3 in DNA: TGTGCCATCAGTGAGAACAATCAGCCCCAGCATTTT.

This clonotype has only a few counts. The chain has TRBV2 and TRBJ2-6; D possibly corresponds to TRBD1 (5 bases). V lost 4 bases to trimming and J lost 4 bases, with 11 bases between them. Germline loops: CDR1 SNHLY, CDR2 FYNNEI. The CDR3 extends over 15 amino acids. The CDR3, as DNA: TGTGCCAGCAGTGTGGAAGGGGTGGGGGCCAACGTCCTGACTTTC. Translated: CASSVEGVGANVLTF. Supplemented by reference TRBV2 and TRBJ2-6, the full variable domain reads EPEVTQTPSHQVTQMGQEVILRCVPISNHLYFYWYRQILGQKVEFLVSFYNNEISEKSEIFDDQFSVERPDGSNFTLKIRSTKLEDSAMYFCASSVEGVGANVLTFGAGSRLTVL.

This chain links TRBV5-1 with TRBJ2-2; 9 bases match TRBD2. The V gene's germline CDR1 is SGHRS and CDR2 YFSETQ. The CDR3 spans 16 residues. The V gene end was trimmed by 4 bases and the J gene end by 3 bases; junction bases not matched to a gene: 7. The CDR3 here is CASSTGTSRDTGELFF. The CDR3 DNA follows: TGCGCCAGCAGCACTGGGACTAGCCGGGACACCGGGGAGCTGTTTTTT.

This sequence joins TRBV29-1 and TRBJ1-1; D might be TRBD1 (5 bases). The CDR3 consists of 13 residues. The V and J ends lost 4 bases and 0 bases respectively, with 9 bases between them. Germline assignment: CDR1 SQVTM and CDR2 ANQGSEA. CDR3 in amino acids: CSVVGLMNTEAFF. The CDR3 DNA sequence: TGCAGCGTTGTGGGACTGATGAACACTGAAGCTTTCTTT.

This clonotype was detected a few times. The J gene is TRBJ1-1, the V gene TRBV10-3, with D perhaps matching TRBD1 (5 bases). V was pared by 2 bases and J by 3 bases, with 10 bases between. The germline CDR1 and CDR2 sequences are ENHRY and SYGVKD. The CDR3 runs to 14 residues. The DNA of the CDR3 is TGTGCCATCAGTGAGCCCCGGGGGTACACTGAAGCTTTCTTT. Its translation is CAISEPRGYTEAFF.

This chain connects TRBV20-1 to TRBJ2-1, with D unclear. The CDR3 totals 13 residues. Germline assignment: CDR1 DFQATT and CDR2 SNEGSKA (reference sequence). The V gene lost 2 bases and the J gene lost 4 bases, with 9 bases spanning the gap. CDR3 bases: TGCAGTGCTAGAAGGCAGGCTTACAATGAGCAGTTCTTC. As protein: CSARRQAYNEQFF.

The genes are TRBV4-1 and TRBJ2-1; no firm D call. V lost 4 bases and J lost 0, with 10 bases in between. Germline CDR1 reads MGHRA; CDR2 reads YSYEKL. This CDR3 contains 15 residues. The CDR3 DNA reads as TGCGCCAGCAGCCTAAGCGCGTACTCCTACAATGAGCAGTTCTTC. Translating it yields CASSLSAYSYNEQFF.

Remarks on this clonotype: A much larger clone differs by one base, so this may be a read error. This chain links TRBV12-3 or TRBV12-4 with TRBJ1-1; D uncertain. The CDR3 spans 11 residues. The V end was cut by 3 bases, the J end by 8 bases, with 7 bases between. The CDR3 loop reads CASSLREEAFF. The CDR3 region has the DNA TGTGCCAGCAGTTTGAGGGAAGAAGCTTTCTTT.

This clonotype has just a few counts. The chain combines TRBV20-1 with TRBJ2-3; 7 positions agree with TRBD2. V lost 0 bases and J lost 4; bases outside the gene matches: 10. From germline, CDR1 is DFQATT and CDR2 SNEGSKA (reference sequence). The CDR3 consists of 16 residues. The CDR3 DNA is TGCAGTGCTAGAGATTATGGGGGAGGGCTCCCAGATACGCAGTATTTT. Its translation is CSARDYGGGLPDTQYF.

This clonotype was detected only a few times. The genes are TRBV4-2 and TRBJ2-5, with 10 positions matching TRBD2. The CDR3 has 18 amino acids. Unmatched junction bases numbered 13, after V lost 1 base and J lost 5 bases. Germline CDR1 is LGHNA and CDR2 is YNFKEQ. The CDR3 bases are TGTGCCAGCAGCCAAGGACAGACGGGTAGCGGGAGGTTGGAGACCCAGTACTTC. Residues: CASSQGQTGSGRLETQYF.

This clonotype was seen more than once but under ten times. The CDR3 spells CASDSGGGPQPQHF. The CDR3, as DNA: TGTGCCAGCGACTCAGGGGGAGGGCCCCAGCCCCAGCATTTT. This rearrangement joins TRBV19 to TRBJ1-5; 7 bases align to TRBD1. V lost 9 bases and J lost 7; bases outside the gene matches: 12. The CDR3 sequence is 14 residues long. Per the germline V gene, CDR1 is LNHDA and CDR2 is SQIVND (reference sequence).

This clonotype was seen ten or more times. The rearrangement joins TRBV7-8 to TRBJ1-5, with D unclear. V lost 5 bases to trimming and J lost 5 bases, with 7 bases between them. Germline-derived CDR1 and CDR2 are SGHVS and FQNEAQ. The CDR3 is 12 amino acids. The CDR3 region has the DNA TGTGCCAGCAGCCAGGTGGATCAGCCCCAGCATTTT. It yields the protein CASSQVDQPQHF.

Note on this clonotype: A much larger clone differs by one base, so this may be a read error. The chain uses TRBV2 and TRBJ2-5; TRBD1 matches at 8 bases. Germline V CDR1 and CDR2: SNHLY, FYNNEI. The CDR3 is 15 amino acids. CDR3 sequence (DNA): TGTGCCAGCAAGCCGAGACAGGGGTATCAAGGGACCCAGTACTTC. Amino acid sequence: CASKPRQGYQGTQYF.

This clonotype was counted a few times. The chain links TRBV19 to TRBJ1-3; D call uncertain. This CDR3 has 14 amino acids. Deletions cut 3 bases from V and 2 bases from J, with 8 bases between. CDR1 and CDR2 from the germline V gene are LNHDA and SQIVND (reference sequence). This CDR3 is CASSINGAGNTIYF. The CDR3 DNA follows: TGTGCCAGTAGTATTAACGGGGCTGGAAACACCATATATTTT.

In this sample, this clonotype turned up many times. The chain carries TRBV28 and TRBJ2-7, with TRBD1 identical over 7 bases. Germline V CDR1 and CDR2: MDHEN, SYDVKM. The CDR3 extends over 15 amino acids. J gave up 0 bases and V 2 bases, and 4 bases lay outside the gene matches. Here the CDR3 reads CASSLRDSNSYEQYF. The CDR3 coding sequence is TGTGCCAGCAGTTTACGGGACAGCAACTCCTACGAGCAGTACTTC.

This clonotype turned up a few times. V gene TRBV12-5 combines with J gene TRBJ2-2; unclear D gene. The length of the CDR3 is 14 residues. Germline lookup yields CDR1 LGHNT and CDR2 FRNRAP. V lost 0 bases to trimming and J lost 3 bases, with 5 bases between them. The CDR3 loop reads CASGLVLYTGELFF. CDR3 bases: TGTGCTAGTGGTTTGGTACTCTACACCGGGGAGCTGTTTTTT.

The chain uses TRBV20-1 and TRBJ2-7; 8 bases map to TRBD2. The length of the CDR3 is 14 residues. After removal of 5 bases from V and 2 bases from J, the junction contained 8 bases not matched to a gene. Germline V CDR1 and CDR2: DFQATT, SNEGSKA (reference sequence). CDR3 DNA sequence: TGCAGTGCTTCTCGGACTAGCAGAACCTACGAGCAGTACTTC. Its translation: CSASRTSRTYEQYF.

This clonotype was recorded at least ten times. The chain joins TRBV18 to TRBJ1-1; no clear D gene. Trimming removed 8 bases from V and 1 base from J, with 11 bases in between. The CDR3 loop spans 13 amino acids. Per the germline V gene, CDR1 is KGHSH and CDR2 is LQKENI. The CDR3 spells CASSPGSNTEAFF. As DNA, the CDR3 is TGTGCCAGCAGCCCGGGTTCGAACACTGAAGCTTTCTTT.

The chain uses TRBV7-3 and TRBJ2-3, with D possibly being TRBD2 (6 bases). Per the germline V gene, CDR1 is SGHTA and CDR2 is FQGTGA. The CDR3 is 14 residues long. Trimming removed 4 bases from V and 2 bases from J, with 10 bases in between. CDR3 in amino acids: CASSSGTYTDTQYF. Written as DNA, the CDR3 is TGTGCCAGCAGCTCTGGGACTTACACAGATACGCAGTATTTT.

This clonotype was seen many times. The gene calls are TRBV11-2 and TRBJ2-3; D possibly matches TRBD1 or TRBD2 (6 bases each). With 10 bases removed from V and 5 bases from J, the gap between germline ends came to 19 bases. Germline loops: CDR1 SGHAT, CDR2 FQNNGV. The CDR3 extends over 14 amino acids. The CDR3 spells CATSGGEEGDTQYF. The CDR3 coding sequence is TGTGCCACCTCCGGGGGCGAAGAGGGAGATACGCAGTATTTT.